In this sample, the clone carrying this T cell receptor beta chain turned up a few times. Method: immunoSEQ multiplex PCR; TCRdb's copy keeps in-frame clones and lacks some. The sample carries about 1 million clones, approximately 70% recorded once. The data stem from a study of shared clonotypes between healthy human individuals. Trimming shortened V by 3 bases and J by 7 bases, and 15 bases separated the two germline ends. Germline loops: CDR1 LNHNV, CDR2 YYDKDF (reference sequence). The CDR3 consists of 14 residues. The source is a man between 18 and 29 years old in good health. The gene calls are TRBV15 and TRBJ1-2; no clear D. The sample taken for sequencing was memory CD4+ T cells sorted from blood. The subset was: CD45RA-negative fraction. The CDR3 spells CATSREGSSRGYTF. The CDR3 DNA sequence: TGTGCCACCAGCAGGGAGGGAAGCAGTCGTGGCTACACCTTC. The full variable domain, rest sourced from reference TRBV15 and TRBJ1-2, is DAMVIQNPRYQVTQFGKPVTLSCSQTLNHNVMYWYQQKSSQAPKLLFHYYDKDFNNEADTPDNFQSRRPNTSFCFLDIRSPGLGDTAMYLCATSREGSSRGYTFGSGTRLTVV.